These T cell receptor beta chains were read from a single sample in a study of shared clonotypes between healthy human individuals. The repertoire was sequenced with immunoSEQ multiplex PCR; TCRdb's copy has only in-frame clones and lacks some. Here the sample spans roughly 500,000 clones, 70% to 80% being singletons. The sequencing input was PBMCs. These receptor sequences come from a woman between 35 and 50 years old in good health. Some clones in this sample may be carry-over from other donors' samples. Both conserved end residues are part of each CDR3. A D gene is named only where the DNA matches it firmly. Clone size is given for some rows only: seen once, a few or many times, or a class if the clone is expanded.

TRBJ1-1,.,.,TRBV29-1,TGCAGCGTTGCAAAGGACGGCAACACTGAAGCTTTCTTT,CSVAKDGNTEAFF
TRBJ2-5,.,TRBD1,TRBV2,TGTGCCAGCAGTGTTGGGGACGACAGGGCTCAGGAGACCCAGTACTTC,CASSVGDDRAQETQYF
TRBJ2-2,.,.,TRBV7-9,TGTGCCAGCAGCTTCCTCTCCCCCTCCGGGGAGCTGTTTTTT,CASSFLSPSGELFF
TRBJ2-5,many,.,TRBV15,TGTGCCACCAGCAGAGATAGGGACACGAAAGAGACCCAGTACTTC,CATSRDRDTKETQYF
TRBJ2-7,.,TRBD2,TRBV29-1,TGCAGCGTTACGACTAGCGGGAGTACCTACGAGCAGTACTTC,CSVTTSGSTYEQYF
TRBJ1-5,.,.,TRBV5-6,TGTGCCAGCAGCCGTGGGACGGCCCATCAGCCCCAGCATTTT,CASSRGTAHQPQHF
TRBJ1-1,.,.,TRBV28,TGTGCCAGCAGTTTAGGGTACTCTTCGACTTCCACTGAAGCTTTCTTT,CASSLGYSSTSTEAFF
TRBJ2-7,.,.,TRBV7-2,TGTGCCAGCAGCCCCCGACAGGAATCCTACGAGCAGTACTTC,CASSPRQESYEQYF
TRBJ2-1,.,TRBD2,TRBV9,TGTGCCAGCAGCGTAGTGGCTAGCGGGGGCAATGAGCAGTTCTTC,CASSVVASGGNEQFF
TRBJ1-1,.,.,TRBV6-6,TGTGCCAGCAGTTACAGGGGGGACACTGAAGCTTTCTTT,CASSYRGDTEAFF
TRBJ1-2,.,TRBD1,TRBV5-4,TGTGCCAGCAGCTCCTGGACAGGGGGGAATAACTATGGCTACACCTTC,CASSSWTGGNNYGYTF
TRBJ2-7,.,TRBD2,TRBV10-3,TGTGCCATCAGTGAGTCGGGGACTACCTACGAGCAGTACTTC,CAISESGTTYEQYF
TRBJ2-7,.,.,TRBV5-6,TGTGCCAGCAGCTTACGACAGTACGAGCAGTACTTC,CASSLRQYEQYF
TRBJ1-2,once,.,TRBV6-1,TGTGCCAGCACTCCCTCCGCGGAGGTCTATGGCTACACCTTC,CASTPSAEVYGYTF
TRBJ1-2,once,.,TRBV2,TGTGCAAGCACGATTAACAGCCTAGGGGAGGGCTACACCTTC,CASTINSLGEGYTF
TRBJ2-7,.,.,TRBV7-9,TGTGCCAGCAGCTTACCCCCCCGGGCCGGGGCCCTGACCTACGAGCAGTACTTC,CASSLPPRAGALTYEQYF
TRBJ2-7,.,TRBD2,TRBV4-1,TGCGCCAGCAGCCAAGAACACAGGACTAGACGGTACGAGCAGTACTTC,CASSQEHRTRRYEQYF